One sample yielded the 7 T cell receptor beta chains listed below, sequenced in a study of T cells after yellow fever vaccination. TCRdb re-called the 5' RACE reads with MiXCR, one entry per CDR3 protein. The sample lists fewer than 450,000 distinct CDR3 sequences, 4% seen once, with approximately 24% in the top ten. This sample comprised PBMCs, obtained 5 days after the yellow fever booster vaccination. These receptor sequences come from a man in his late teens or twenties who received the YFV17D yellow fever vaccine.

This clonotype was detected ten times or more. J is TRBJ2-3 and V is TRBV19; D not resolved. This CDR3 contains 14 residues. Germline-derived CDR1 and CDR2 are LNHDA and SQIVND (reference sequence). The V end lost 7 bases, the J end lost 6 bases, and 17 bases lay between the germline ends. This CDR3 reads CASTPGSFADTQYF. CDR3 nucleotide sequence: TGTGCCAGTACCCCCGGAAGTTTCGCCGATACGCAGTATTTT.

This clonotype was seen more than once but under ten times. For the CDR3, the DNA is TGTGCCAGCAACCCCCGGTTCACAGATACGCAGTATTTT. Protein product: CASNPRFTDTQYF. The chain couples TRBV7-2 to TRBJ2-3; D is unclear. The germline V gene encodes CDR1 SGHTA and CDR2 FQGNSA. Trimming pared 7 bases from V and 2 bases from J, leaving 10 bases between. The CDR3 length is 13 residues.

In its sample, this clonotype was seen a few times. This chain uses TRBV7-2 with TRBJ2-5; D gene uncertain. The CDR3 is 14 residues long. In germline, CDR1 is SGHTA, CDR2 FQGNSA. V lost 1 base to trimming and J lost 4 bases, with 10 bases between them. In nucleotides, the CDR3 is TGTGCCAGCAGCTTAGGCATCGGTGGAGAGACCCAGTACTTC. This encodes CASSLGIGGETQYF.

V gene TRBV10-3 combines with J gene TRBJ1-4; 7 nucleotides line up with TRBD1. Germline values: CDR1 ENHRY, CDR2 SYGVKD. The ends lost 0 bases at V and 8 bases at J; junction bases unmatched: 9. This CDR3 spans 16 amino acids. The CDR3: CAISESRQGFGEKLFF. CDR3 nucleotide sequence: TGTGCCATCAGTGAGTCCCGACAGGGTTTCGGGGAAAAACTGTTTTTT.

The chain carries TRBV19 and TRBJ1-1; the D is unclear. Looked up from germline, CDR1 is LNHDA and CDR2 is SQIVND (reference sequence). The CDR3 has 14 residues. V was shortened by 3 bases and J by 11 bases, with 19 bases between the two germline ends. The chain's CDR3 is CASSIGRERARAFF. In DNA, the CDR3 is TGTGCCAGTAGTATCGGACGAGAGCGGGCGCGGGCTTTCTTT.

This clonotype appeared a few times. The V and J genes are TRBV25-1 and TRBJ1-5; D call uncertain. Looked up from germline, CDR1 is MGHDK and CDR2 is SYGVNS. The V end lost 2 bases, the J end lost 4 bases, and 6 bases lay between the germline ends. The CDR3 covers 13 residues. This CDR3 is CASSEVGNQPQHF. DNA of the CDR3: TGTGCCAGCAGTGAAGTGGGGAATCAGCCCCAGCATTTT.

The chain links TRBV24-1 to TRBJ2-1; D may be TRBD1 (7 bases). The CDR3 extends over 14 amino acids. Per the germline V gene, CDR1 is KGHDR and CDR2 is SFDVKD. The V end lost 3 bases, the J end lost 7 bases, and 12 bases lay between the germline ends. CDR3: CATSDPRGVNEQFF. CDR3 coding DNA: TGTGCCACCAGTGATCCCAGGGGGGTTAATGAGCAGTTCTTC.